There are a few counts of the clone carrying this T cell receptor beta chain. CDR3 length: 15 amino acids. Germline lookup yields CDR1 SGHTA and CDR2 FQGNSA. Trimming cost V 5 bases and J 9 bases, with 17 bases left between them. TCRdb fed the RT-PCR reads into MiXCR, producing one record per CDR3 protein. The sample has tens of thousands of distinct CDR3 sequences; around 27% are singletons. This record belongs to a study of patients and donors after allogeneic stem cell transplantation. The source material was blood, either unsorted or a sorted T cell fraction (not recorded which). The genes are TRBV7-2 and TRBJ1-6, with a weak D call TRBD1 (6 bases). This receptor was obtained from a human donor who was either an allogeneic HSCT recipient or a stem cell or donor lymphocyte infusion donor (not recorded which). It is not recorded whose cells these are; they may come from a transplant donor. The CDR3 sequence is CASSPEGGAGSPLHF. DNA for the CDR3: TGTGCCAGCAGCCCCGAAGGGGGGGCAGGTTCACCCCTCCACTTT.